This T cell receptor beta chain was retrieved from a study of T cell responses to AZD1222 COVID-19 vaccine. General study findings and limits: Epitopes outside B.1.351 and B.1.1.7 mutated regions reportedly drew nearly half of spike TCRs.

The germline gives CDR1 SGHKS, CDR2 YYEKEE (reference sequence). This CDR3 contains 16 residues. The V segment lost 7 bases and the J segment 0 bases; nucleotides outside the gene matches: 9. Clones were sequenced by immunoSEQ multiplex PCR, and TCRdb holds only the in-frame ones, with some missing. This sample has 75,000 to 85,000 clones, with more than 60% found just once. This clone came up a few times. Its specificity is not known. This chain joins TRBV5-5 and TRBJ2-2; 7 positions match TRBD2. This receptor was taken from an adult who received the MenACWY meningococcal vaccine as a control. This specimen consisted of peripheral blood, obtained 28 days after the second dose of the MenACWY control vaccine. The CDR3 DNA reads as TGTGCCAGCTCGACTAGCTCTGGTCCGAACACCGGGGAGCTGTTTTTT. Translating it yields CASSTSSGPNTGELFF. The full variable domain, with the rest looked up from reference TRBV5-5 and TRBJ2-2, is DAGVTQSPTHLIKTRGQQVTLRCSPISGHKSVSWYQQVLGQGPQFIFQYYEKEERGRGNFPDRFSARQFPNYSSELNVNALLLGDSALYLCASSTSSGPNTGELFFGEGSRLTVL.